These 26 T cell receptor beta chains originate from one sample sequenced in a study of technical replicates of blood from a handful of donors. Some clones are missing from TCRdb's copy, which holds only in-frame ones; the method was immunoSEQ multiplex PCR. The table includes about 60,000 clones, around nine tenths detected once. What was sequenced was PBMCs. These receptors all come from a human donor in good health. Some clones in this sample may be carry-over from other donors' samples.

The chain uses TRBV6-5 and TRBJ2-1; possible D gene TRBD1, 5 bases. Germline V gives CDR1 MNHEY, CDR2 SVGAGI. CDR3 length equals 15 residues. The V end was cut by 4 bases, the J end by 5 bases, with 15 bases between. The DNA for the CDR3 is TGTGCCAGCAGTTTGGGCAGGGCGATTAACAATGAGCAGTTCTTC. Translation: CASSLGRAINNEQFF.

The chain couples TRBV5-6 to TRBJ1-1; possibly TRBD1 for D (5 bases). The CDR3 has 16 residues. Germline assignment: CDR1 SGHDT and CDR2 YYEEEE. V lost 4 bases, J lost 5 bases, and 21 bases lay in between. CDR3 sequence: CASSGFLQGLGTEAFF. The CDR3 DNA is TGTGCCAGCAGCGGGTTCTTGCAGGGATTGGGAACTGAAGCTTTCTTT.

The chain combines TRBV6-1 with TRBJ2-1; TRBD2 matches 10 bases. The CDR3 sequence is 14 residues long. J gave up 6 bases and V 7 bases, and 6 bases lay outside the gene matches. In germline, CDR1 is MNHNS, CDR2 SASEGT. CDR3 amino acids: CASTISSGGNEQFF. The CDR3 DNA follows: TGTGCCAGCACTATTTCTAGCGGGGGCAATGAGCAGTTCTTC.

The genes are TRBV6-1 and TRBJ2-7; 9 nucleotides match TRBD1. J gave up 2 bases and V 6 bases, and 8 bases lay outside the gene matches. The germline CDR1 and CDR2 sequences are MNHNS and SASEGT. The CDR3 has 15 amino acids. The CDR3 DNA reads TGTGCCAGCAGACTAACAGGGGGCATTCCCTACGAGCAGTACTTC. It encodes CASRLTGGIPYEQYF.

The genes are TRBV13 and TRBJ1-2; no definite D call. V gave up 4 bases and J gave up 4 bases, with 10 bases separating them. The CDR3 covers 13 residues. Germline V gene sequence: CDR1 PRHDT, CDR2 FYEKMQ (reference sequence). In DNA form, the CDR3 reads TGTGCCAGCAGCTCCGGGATCTCCTATGGCTACACCTTC. It is translated as CASSSGISYGYTF. Full variable domain (missing parts from reference TRBV13 and TRBJ1-2): AAGVIQSPRHLIKEKRETATLKCYPIPRHDTVYWYQQGPGQDPQFLISFYEKMQSDKGSIPDRFSAQQFSDYHSELNMSSLELGDSALYFCASSSGISYGYTFGSGTRLTVV.

The V call is TRBV7-2, the J call TRBJ2-7; 9 nucleotides agree with TRBD1. The germline V gene encodes CDR1 SGHTA and CDR2 FQGNSA. The CDR3 length is 14 residues. V was pared by 5 bases and J by 4 bases, with 6 bases of the junction left unmatched. The CDR3 coding sequence is TGTGCCAGCAGCCTTTCGGGACAGGGTTACGAGCAGTACTTC. Translation: CASSLSGQGYEQYF.

This clone rates as medium-sized. The chain uses TRBV6-4 and TRBJ2-3; TRBD2 aligns across 11 bases. With V trimmed by 4 bases and J by 2 bases, 5 bases remained unmatched. The CDR3 runs 16 residues. CDR1 and CDR2 (germline): MRHNA, SNTAGT. The CDR3 DNA is TGTGCCAGCAGTGTAGGGACTAGCGGCCACACAGATACGCAGTATTTT. As protein: CASSVGTSGHTDTQYF.

This clone was seen only once. The rearrangement uses TRBV10-3 and TRBJ2-7; D unresolved. V dropped 0 bases and J dropped 5 bases, with 14 bases sitting between them. This CDR3 is 15 amino acids long. Germline assignment: CDR1 ENHRY and CDR2 SYGVKD. CDR3 loop: CAISESITGFHEQYF. In DNA, the CDR3 is TGTGCCATCAGTGAGTCGATAACCGGGTTCCACGAGCAGTACTTC.

The chain couples TRBV6-5 to TRBJ2-5; 7 nucleotides agree with TRBD2. The CDR3 has 13 amino acids. In germline, CDR1 is MNHEY, CDR2 SVGAGI. V lost 6 bases to trimming and J lost 5 bases; unmatched junction nucleotides: 6. This CDR3 reads CASSWGGQETQYF. CDR3 in DNA: TGTGCCAGCAGCTGGGGAGGGCAGGAGACCCAGTACTTC.

J is TRBJ2-1 and V is TRBV7-2; 10 bases are a match to TRBD2. Germline V gene lookup returns CDR1 SGHTA and CDR2 FQGNSA. The junction had 5 bases not matched to a gene; V was cut back by 4 bases and J by 8 bases. The CDR3 totals 14 residues. The DNA for the CDR3 is TGTGCCAGCAGCTATAGCGGGAGGAACGATGAGCAGTTCTTC. Translation: CASSYSGRNDEQFF.

The V gene is TRBV9, the J gene TRBJ1-6; D unresolved. The length of the CDR3 is 18 residues. The V end lost 4 bases, the J end lost 0 bases, and 17 bases lay between the germline ends. Germline V CDR1 and CDR2: SGDLS, YYNGEE. As DNA, the CDR3 is TGTGCCAGCAGCCCCCGGCAAGAGGCCAACTCCTATAATTCACCCCTCCACTTT. This gives the protein CASSPRQEANSYNSPLHF.

This chain uses TRBV4-3 with TRBJ2-2; 10 positions match TRBD1. The CDR3 length is 18 residues. The germline gives CDR1 LGHNA, CDR2 YSLEER. With 0 bases clipped from V and 4 bases from J, the junction kept 8 bases outside the gene matches. CDR3 nucleotides: TGCGCCAGCAGCCAAGATAGGACAGGGGGGCTCATCACCGGGGAGCTGTTTTTT. Its protein product is CASSQDRTGGLITGELFF.

The rearrangement links TRBV29-1 to TRBJ2-2; 9 bases match TRBD2. V lost 5 bases and J lost 6; bases outside the gene matches: 7. Germline V CDR1 and CDR2: SQVTM, ANQGSEA. This CDR3 region has 14 residues. This CDR3 reads CSVYRGREAGELFF. CDR3 in DNA: TGCAGCGTTTATCGCGGGAGGGAGGCCGGGGAGCTGTTTTTT.

This chain joins TRBV4-2 and TRBJ2-7, with 7 positions matching TRBD1. The CDR3 is 15 amino acids. With V trimmed by 2 bases and J by 2 bases, 6 bases remained unmatched. Germline V gene data show CDR1 as LGHNA and CDR2 as YNFKEQ. As DNA, the CDR3 is TGTGCCAGCAGCCAATCCTGGGACAGCGCCTACGAGCAGTACTTC. Protein product: CASSQSWDSAYEQYF.

This CDR3 is CASSWDRGQFGNTIYF. The CDR3, as DNA: TGTGCCAGCAGCTGGGACAGGGGGCAATTTGGAAACACCATATATTTT. The gene calls are TRBV7-8 and TRBJ1-3, with 12 positions matching TRBD1. Germline CDR1 SGHVS, CDR2 FQNEAQ. V was pared by 4 bases and J by 3 bases, with 4 bases of the junction left unmatched. The CDR3 extends over 16 amino acids. Full variable domain (outside the CDR3, taken from reference TRBV7-8 and TRBJ1-3): GAGVSQSPRYKVAKRGQDVALRCDPISGHVSLFWYQQALGQGPEFLTYFQNEAQLDKSGLPSDRFFAERPEGSVSTLKIQRTQQEDSAVYLCASSWDRGQFGNTIYFGEGSWLTVV.

The chain has TRBV7-3 and TRBJ2-1; D is undetermined. V was clipped by 5 bases and J by 7 bases, with 15 bases between them. CDR3 size: 14 residues. CDR1 and CDR2 (germline): SGHTA, FQGTGA. CDR3 loop: CASSRASTNNEQFF. Written as DNA, the CDR3 is TGTGCCAGCAGCCGAGCGAGTACTAATAATGAGCAGTTCTTC.

The chain links TRBV18 to TRBJ2-1, with 8 bases matching TRBD2. V lost 3 bases to trimming and J lost 8 bases; unmatched junction nucleotides: 3. Germline lookup yields CDR1 KGHSH and CDR2 LQKENI. CDR3 length: 13 residues. CDR3: CASSPLREDEQFF. CDR3 DNA sequence: TGTGCCAGCTCACCTTTGCGGGAGGATGAGCAGTTCTTC.

The chain recombines TRBV5-4 with TRBJ1-4, with D unclear. Germline V gene lookup returns CDR1 SGHNT and CDR2 YYREEE (reference sequence). Trimming pared 1 base from V and 5 bases from J, leaving 12 bases between. The CDR3 length is 15 residues. In DNA, the CDR3 is TGTGCCAGCAGCTTGAACGAGAAGCGGAATGAAAAACTGTTTTTT. Translating gives CASSLNEKRNEKLFF.

V and J are TRBV7-9 and TRBJ2-5; perhaps TRBD2 as D (6 bases). V gave up 0 bases and J gave up 4 bases, with 6 bases separating them. This CDR3 spans 13 amino acids. CDR1 and CDR2 (germline): SEHNR, FQNEAQ (reference sequence). This CDR3 is CASSLARGETQYF. CDR3 in DNA: TGTGCCAGCAGCTTAGCGCGGGGAGAGACCCAGTACTTC.

The genes are TRBV5-1 and TRBJ1-3; 8 nucleotides line up with TRBD1. CDR3 length: 14 residues. Germline V gene lookup returns CDR1 SGHRS and CDR2 YFSETQ. Trimming removed 4 bases from V and 1 base from J; junction bases left unmatched: 1. CDR3 residues: CASSRDRSGNTIYF. For the CDR3, the DNA is TGCGCCAGCAGCCGGGACAGGTCTGGAAACACCATATATTTT.

V and J are TRBV7-2 and TRBJ1-2; 11 bases are shared with TRBD1. CDR3 length: 15 residues. Germline V gives CDR1 SGHTA, CDR2 FQGNSA. The V and J ends lost 5 bases and 1 base, in that order; junction bases with no gene match: 3. Here the CDR3 DNA reads TGTGCCAGCAGCGCGGACAGGGGGCTTAACTATGGCTACACCTTC. Protein: CASSADRGLNYGYTF.

CDR3 sequence: CATSRVPGNSGYTF. For the CDR3, the DNA is TGTGCCACCAGCAGAGTGCCGGGAAATAGCGGCTACACCTTC. The chain carries TRBV15 and TRBJ1-2; no clear D gene. With 1 base removed from V and 8 bases from J, the gap between germline ends came to 14 bases. Germline CDR1 is LNHNV and CDR2 is YYDKDF (reference sequence). The CDR3 has 14 residues.

The rearrangement uses TRBV4-1 and TRBJ1-5, with unresolved D. The CDR3 extends over 15 amino acids. Trimming cost V 0 bases and J 4 bases, with 10 bases left between them. Germline lookup yields CDR1 MGHRA and CDR2 YSYEKL. CDR3: CASSQDRQANQPQHF. In nucleotides, the CDR3 is TGCGCCAGCAGCCAAGATCGTCAGGCTAATCAGCCCCAGCATTTT.

The genes are TRBV28 and TRBJ2-7; no definite D call. This CDR3 has 15 residues. The V gene lost 6 bases and the J gene lost 0 bases, with 15 bases spanning the gap. Germline V gene sequence: CDR1 MDHEN, CDR2 SYDVKM. In DNA, the CDR3 is TGTGCCAGCAGCTCTCCCTCCACGAGCTCCTACGAGCAGTACTTC. It is translated as CASSSPSTSSYEQYF.

The chain uses TRBV21-1 and TRBJ1-5; TRBD1 is the table's D call and was not checked against the DNA. TRBV21-1 is noted as a pseudogene. The CDR3 sequence is 17 residues long. In DNA, the CDR3 is TGTGCCAGCAGCAGCCCCCGAGGGAAACAGGGCGATCAGCCCCAGCATTTT. Its protein product is CASSSPRGKQGDQPQHF.

This chain connects TRBV7-2 to TRBJ2-1; weak D call: TRBD2 (6 bases). CDR3 length equals 15 residues. Germline values: CDR1 SGHTA, CDR2 FQGNSA. V lost 5 bases to trimming and J lost 7 bases, with 18 bases between them. CDR3 region: CASSRMSGARNEQFF. The CDR3 DNA follows: TGTGCCAGCAGCCGAATGTCGGGAGCCAGGAATGAGCAGTTCTTC.